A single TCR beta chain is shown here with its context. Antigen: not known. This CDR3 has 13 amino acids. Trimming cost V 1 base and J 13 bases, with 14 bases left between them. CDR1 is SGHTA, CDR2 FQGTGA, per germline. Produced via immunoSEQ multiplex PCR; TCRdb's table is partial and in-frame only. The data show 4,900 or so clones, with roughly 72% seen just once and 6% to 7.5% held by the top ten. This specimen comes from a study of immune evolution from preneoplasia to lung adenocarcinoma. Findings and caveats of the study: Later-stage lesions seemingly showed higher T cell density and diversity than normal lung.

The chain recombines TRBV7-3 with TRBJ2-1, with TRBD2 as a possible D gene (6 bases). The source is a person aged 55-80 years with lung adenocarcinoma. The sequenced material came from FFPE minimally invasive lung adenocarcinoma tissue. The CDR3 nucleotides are TGTGCCAGCAGCTTAAATAGCGAGGGAGGTCAGTTCTTC. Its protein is CASSLNSEGGQFF.